Presented here are 3 T cell receptor beta chains from one specimen sequenced in a study of OX40 agonist ivuxolimab in advanced cancers. The library was generated by the immunoSEQ multiplex PCR assay. TCRdb's version of the immuneACCESS table is confined to in-frame rearrangements and falls short of the full clone set. An unresolved V gene accounts for under half of the shortfall where checked; the remainder is of unknown origin. This sample lists some 19,000 clones; 75% to 85% were detected once. The ten largest make up around 19% of the sample. Material: CD4+ or CD8+ T cells sorted from blood, obtained in a trial of the OX40 agonist ivuxolimab. Receptors originate from an adult with an advanced solid tumor such as melanoma, head and neck, liver or kidney cancer.

For the CDR3, the DNA is TGTGCCAGCAGCCCGGACAGGGGCGTCTCCTACGAGCAGTACTTC. The encoded protein is CASSPDRGVSYEQYF. The chain carries TRBV28 and TRBJ2-7; 9 bases align to TRBD1. Germline V gene sequence: CDR1 MDHEN, CDR2 SYDVKM. This CDR3 comprises 15 residues. Trimming at V came to 6 bases and at J to 0 bases, leaving 6 bases not matched to a gene.

This clone was detected only once. The J gene is TRBJ1-1, the V gene TRBV5-5, with a weak D call TRBD1 (5 bases). Per germline, CDR1 SGHKS and CDR2 YYEKEE (reference sequence). The CDR3 has 15 amino acids. V shed 1 base and J shed 4 bases, with 14 bases lying between them. CDR3 nucleotides: TGTGCCAGCAGCTTGTTTATAGGGGTGGGCACTGAAGCTTTCTTT. Translation gives CASSLFIGVGTEAFF.

The chain has TRBV11-3 and TRBJ2-1; 10 bases are shared with TRBD1. Germline lookup yields CDR1 SGHNT and CDR2 YENEEA. V lost 5 bases and J lost 0; bases outside the gene matches: 4. The CDR3 contains 16 residues. The CDR3 here is CASSTRDRGSYNEQFF. Here the CDR3 DNA reads TGTGCCAGCAGCACCCGGGACAGGGGCTCCTACAATGAGCAGTTCTTC.